This T cell receptor (beta chain) was captured by sequencing in a study of shared clonotypes between healthy human individuals. Findings and limits, study-wide: Even with large depth, rarefaction showed that sorted-subset sequencing was incomplete.

The table came from immunoSEQ multiplex PCR; TCRdb's copy has only in-frame clones and leaves some out. Among 1.5 million to 2.5 million clones, about 95% were seen once, and the ten largest hold 1% to 1.5%. The germline gives CDR1 MGHRA, CDR2 YSYEKL. Trimming left V 0 bases short and J 10 bases short, with 11 bases between. The CDR3 is 13 residues long. CD8 cells classed as naive were CD45RO-negative and positively selected for CCR7, excluding terminally differentiated effector memory CD45RA+ cells. Notes on this clone: Its antigen is unknown.

The rearrangement uses TRBV4-1 and TRBJ2-3, with D hard to call. This receptor was taken from a man aged 18 to 35 in good health. The material sequenced was naive CD8+ T cells sorted from blood. CDR3 sequence: CASSQDRLLAQYF. CDR3 DNA: TGCGCCAGCAGCCAAGATCGACTCCTGGCGCAGTATTTT.